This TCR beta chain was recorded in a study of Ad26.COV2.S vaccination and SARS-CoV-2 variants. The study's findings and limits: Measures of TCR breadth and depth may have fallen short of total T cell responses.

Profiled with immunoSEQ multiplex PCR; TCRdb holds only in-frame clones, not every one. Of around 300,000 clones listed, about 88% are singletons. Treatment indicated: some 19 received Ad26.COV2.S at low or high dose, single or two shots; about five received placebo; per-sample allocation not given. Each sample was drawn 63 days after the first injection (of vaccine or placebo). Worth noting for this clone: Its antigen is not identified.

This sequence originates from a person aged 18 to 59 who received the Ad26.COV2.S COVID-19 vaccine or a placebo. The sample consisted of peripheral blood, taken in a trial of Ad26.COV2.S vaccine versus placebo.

The CDR3 reads CASSRELQGNTEAFF. The CDR3 DNA sequence: TGTGCCAGCAGCCGGGAGCTCCAGGGGAACACTGAAGCTTTCTTT. The V gene is TRBV4-2, the J gene TRBJ1-1, with D possibly matching TRBD1 (5 bases). V was cut by 4 bases and J by 1 base, with 13 bases left in between. This CDR3 spans 15 amino acids. CDR1 is LGHNA and CDR2 is YNFKEQ in the germline V gene.